The clone carrying this T cell receptor (beta chain) was observed at least ten times. The antigen remains unidentified. The V gene's germline CDR1 is SGHTA and CDR2 FQGNSA. The CDR3 contains 12 residues. Trimming removed 5 bases at V and 10 bases at J, with 9 bases between. MiXCR was run by TCRdb on the reads, yielding one entry per CDR3 protein. The table has around 70,000 distinct CDR3 sequences, 4% seen once. This record belongs to a study of T cell repertoires in cytomegalovirus infection. Study-wide background: It was the public TCR beta signatures that indicated both CMV infection and matching HLA type.

Points from the study as a whole: Dominating the ex vivo response were TCR beta clonotypes that were CMV-specific and HLA-C-restricted. Cumulative frequency (of public TCR beta family members) identified carriers of CMV plus the relevant HLA.

The chain employs TRBV7-2 and TRBJ1-6, with a tentative D call TRBD1 (5 bases). The TCR originated in a human donor in good health (CMV status not recorded). Some clones in this sample may be carry-over from other donors' samples. Sequencing used PBMCs. The CDR3 region has the DNA TGTGCCAGCAGCGGCTGGGGGTCACCCCTCCACTTT. Translating it yields CASSGWGSPLHF.